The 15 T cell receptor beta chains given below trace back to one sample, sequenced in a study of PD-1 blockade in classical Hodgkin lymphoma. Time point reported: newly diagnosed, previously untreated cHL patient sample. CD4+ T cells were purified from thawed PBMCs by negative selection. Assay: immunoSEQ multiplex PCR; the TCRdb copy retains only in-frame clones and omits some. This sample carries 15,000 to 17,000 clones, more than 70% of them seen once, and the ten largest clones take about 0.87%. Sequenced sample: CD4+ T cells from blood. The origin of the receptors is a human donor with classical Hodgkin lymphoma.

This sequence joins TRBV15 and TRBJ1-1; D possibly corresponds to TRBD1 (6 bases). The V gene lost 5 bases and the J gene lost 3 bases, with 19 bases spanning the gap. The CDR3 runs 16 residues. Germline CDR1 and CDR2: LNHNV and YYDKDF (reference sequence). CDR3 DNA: TGTGCCACCAGCCCTAGGTCCAGGGGCGCGGACACTGAAGCTTTCTTT. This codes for CATSPRSRGADTEAFF. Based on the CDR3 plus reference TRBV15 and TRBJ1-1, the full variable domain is DAMVIQNPRYQVTQFGKPVTLSCSQTLNHNVMYWYQQKSSQAPKLLFHYYDKDFNNEADTPDNFQSRRPNTSFCFLDIRSPGLGDTAMYLCATSPRSRGADTEAFFGQGTRLTVV.

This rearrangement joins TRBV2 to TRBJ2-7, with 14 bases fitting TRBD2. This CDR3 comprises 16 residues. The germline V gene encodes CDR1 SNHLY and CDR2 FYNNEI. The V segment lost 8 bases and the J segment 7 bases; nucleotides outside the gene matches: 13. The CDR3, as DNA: TGTGCCAGCCAACCTTCTCCGGGACTAGCGGGAGTTGAGCAGTACTTC. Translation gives CASQPSPGLAGVEQYF. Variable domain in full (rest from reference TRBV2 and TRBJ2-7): EPEVTQTPSHQVTQMGQEVILRCVPISNHLYFYWYRQILGQKVEFLVSFYNNEISEKSEIFDDQFSVERPDGSNFTLKIRSTKLEDSAMYFCASQPSPGLAGVEQYFGPGTRLTVT.

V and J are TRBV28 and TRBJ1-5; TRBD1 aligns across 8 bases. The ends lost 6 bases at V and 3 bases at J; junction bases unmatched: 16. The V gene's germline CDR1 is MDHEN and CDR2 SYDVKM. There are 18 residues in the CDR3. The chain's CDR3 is CASRVPAPGGENNQPQHF. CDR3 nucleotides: TGTGCCAGCAGGGTCCCGGCCCCAGGGGGCGAAAACAATCAGCCCCAGCATTTT.

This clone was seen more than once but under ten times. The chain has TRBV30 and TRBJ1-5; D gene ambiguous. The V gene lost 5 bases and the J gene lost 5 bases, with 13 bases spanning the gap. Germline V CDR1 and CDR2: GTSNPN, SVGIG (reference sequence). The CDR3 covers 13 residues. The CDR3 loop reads CAWEAGGDQPQHF. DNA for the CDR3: TGTGCCTGGGAGGCCGGTGGCGATCAGCCCCAGCATTTT.

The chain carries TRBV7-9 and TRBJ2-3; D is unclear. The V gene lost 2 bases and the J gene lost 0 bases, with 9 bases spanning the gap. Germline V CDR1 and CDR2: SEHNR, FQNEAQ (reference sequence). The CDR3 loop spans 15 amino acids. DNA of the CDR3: TGTGCCAGCAGCTTACCTCAGGCTAGCACAGATACGCAGTATTTT. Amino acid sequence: CASSLPQASTDTQYF.

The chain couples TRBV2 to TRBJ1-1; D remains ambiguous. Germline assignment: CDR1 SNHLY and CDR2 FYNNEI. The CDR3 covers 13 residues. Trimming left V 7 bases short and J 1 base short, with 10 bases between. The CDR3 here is CASTPHPNTEAFF. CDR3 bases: TGTGCCAGCACTCCCCATCCGAACACTGAAGCTTTCTTT.

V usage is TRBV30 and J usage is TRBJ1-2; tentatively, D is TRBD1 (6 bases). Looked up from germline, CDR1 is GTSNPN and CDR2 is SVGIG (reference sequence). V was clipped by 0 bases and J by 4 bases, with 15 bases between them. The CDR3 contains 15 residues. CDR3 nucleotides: TGTGCCTGGAGTGTGGTGGTAACAGGGACCTATGGCTACACCTTC. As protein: CAWSVVVTGTYGYTF.

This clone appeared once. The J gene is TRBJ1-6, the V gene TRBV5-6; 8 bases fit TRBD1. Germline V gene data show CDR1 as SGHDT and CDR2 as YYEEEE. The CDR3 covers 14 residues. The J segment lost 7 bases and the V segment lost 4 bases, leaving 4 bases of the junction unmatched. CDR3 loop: CASSLRDRNSPLHF. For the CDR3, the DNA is TGTGCCAGCAGCCTCCGGGACAGGAATTCACCCCTCCACTTT.

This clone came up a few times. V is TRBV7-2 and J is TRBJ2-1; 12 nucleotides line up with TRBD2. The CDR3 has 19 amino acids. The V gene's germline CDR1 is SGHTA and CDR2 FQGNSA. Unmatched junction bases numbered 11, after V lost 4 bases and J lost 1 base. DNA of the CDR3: TGTGCCAGCAGCTCCCCAACCCCTAGCGGGAGGGGTTCCTACAATGAGCAGTTCTTC. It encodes CASSSPTPSGRGSYNEQFF.

The CDR3 DNA is TGCGCCAGCAGCCTGGGACAGGGGCCCTACGAGCAGTACTTC. Its translation is CASSLGQGPYEQYF. The chain joins TRBV5-1 to TRBJ2-7; 10 nucleotides align to TRBD1. There are 14 residues in the CDR3. Germline V gives CDR1 SGHRS, CDR2 YFSETQ. The V segment lost 4 bases and the J segment 2 bases; nucleotides outside the gene matches: 3.

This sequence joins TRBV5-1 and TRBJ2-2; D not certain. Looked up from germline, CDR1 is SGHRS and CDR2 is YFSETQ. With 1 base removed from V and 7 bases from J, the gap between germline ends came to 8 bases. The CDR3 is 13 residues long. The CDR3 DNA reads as TGCGCCAGCAGCTTGATTGAAGTCGGGGAGCTGTTTTTT. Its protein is CASSLIEVGELFF. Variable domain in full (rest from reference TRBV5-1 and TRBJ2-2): KAGVTQTPRYLIKTRGQQVTLSCSPISGHRSVSWYQQTPGQGLQFLFEYFSETQRNKGNFPGRFSGRQFSNSRSEMNVSTLELGDSALYLCASSLIEVGELFFGEGSRLTVL.

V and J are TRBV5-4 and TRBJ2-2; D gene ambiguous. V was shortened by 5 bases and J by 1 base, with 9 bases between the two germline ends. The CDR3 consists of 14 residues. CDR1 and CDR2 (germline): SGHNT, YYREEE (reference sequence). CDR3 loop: CASSPPLNTGELFF. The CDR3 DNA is TGTGCCAGCAGTCCGCCCCTGAACACCGGGGAGCTGTTTTTT. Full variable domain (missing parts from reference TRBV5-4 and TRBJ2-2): ETGVTQSPTHLIKTRGQQVTLRCSSQSGHNTVSWYQQALGQGPQFIFQYYREEENGRGNFPPRFSGLQFPNYSSELNVNALELDDSALYLCASSPPLNTGELFFGEGSRLTVL.

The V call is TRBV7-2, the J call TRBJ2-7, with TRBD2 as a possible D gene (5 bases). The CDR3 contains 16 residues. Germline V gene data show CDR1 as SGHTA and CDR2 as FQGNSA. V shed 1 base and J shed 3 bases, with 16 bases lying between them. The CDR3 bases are TGTGCCAGCAGCTTAGGTCGGCGTGGGAGAAACTACGAGCAGTACTTC. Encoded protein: CASSLGRRGRNYEQYF. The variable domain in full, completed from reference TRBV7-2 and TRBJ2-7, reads GAGVSQSPSNKVTEKGKDVELRCDPISGHTALYWYRQSLGQGLEFLIYFQGNSAPDKSGLPSDRFSAERTGGSVSTLTIQRTQQEDSAVYLCASSLGRRGRNYEQYFGPGTRLTVT.

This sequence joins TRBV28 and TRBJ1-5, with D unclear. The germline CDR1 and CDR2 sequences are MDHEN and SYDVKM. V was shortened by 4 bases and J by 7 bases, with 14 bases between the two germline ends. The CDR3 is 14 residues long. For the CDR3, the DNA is TGTGCCAGCAGTTCTAACATACCCGCGCAGCCCCAGCATTTT. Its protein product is CASSSNIPAQPQHF.

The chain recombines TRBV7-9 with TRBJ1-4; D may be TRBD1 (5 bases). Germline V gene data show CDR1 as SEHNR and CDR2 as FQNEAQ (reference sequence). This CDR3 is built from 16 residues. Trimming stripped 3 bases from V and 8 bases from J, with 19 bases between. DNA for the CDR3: TGTGCCAGCAGCTTCGGCGATCGAGGGGCGGTCGAAAAACTGTTTTTT. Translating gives CASSFGDRGAVEKLFF.